The entry below describes one T cell receptor (beta chain). Preparation of the TCRbeta library used unique molecular identifiers. MiXCR was run by TCRdb on the PCR reads, yielding one entry per CDR3 protein. Here the sample spans some 240,000 distinct CDR3 sequences, roughly a tenth being singletons. The sample originates from a study of T-cell reconstitution after alpha-beta-depleted transplantation in children. The length of the CDR3 is 14 residues. J gave up 0 bases and V 6 bases, and 5 bases lay outside the gene matches. Per the germline V gene, CDR1 is LGHNA and CDR2 is YSLEER. This specimen consisted of PBMCs from the stem cell graft donor, obtained from the stem cell graft. This chain uses TRBV4-3 with TRBJ2-7; TRBD1 matches 7 bases. This clonotype originated in a human donor who donated a stem cell graft to a child with SCID. The CDR3 reads CASSRDSYSYEQYF. The CDR3 nucleotides are TGCGCCAGCAGTCGGGACAGCTACTCCTACGAGCAGTACTTC.